This T cell receptor (beta chain) was retrieved from a study of cytomegalovirus exposure and HLA in healthy donors. Findings and limits, study-wide: Confirmation in vitro established that a few CMV-associated chains were specific for CMV antigens. Being productive about 90% or about 30% of the time was typical of most TCR beta V segments in an earlier analysis.

There are a few counts of this clone. The target antigen is unknown. PCR involved 60 Vbeta and 13 Jbeta primers. Data came from immunoSEQ multiplex PCR; TCRdb stores just in-frame clones and leaves some out. The top ten hold about 3% of the sample, which has approximately 120,000 clones, roughly 15% seen once. The V gene's germline CDR1 is MDHEN and CDR2 SYDVKM. The CDR3 totals 13 residues. V gave up 7 bases and J gave up 4 bases; unmatched junction bases: 5. Material: PBMCs. The sequence derives from a female donor in good health and CMV-seropositive. The chain links TRBV28 to TRBJ1-1; 8 positions match TRBD1. The CDR3 spells CASKDRGSTEAFF. CDR3 nucleotide sequence: TGTGCCAGCAAAGACAGGGGCAGCACTGAAGCTTTCTTT.